Listed here are 13 T cell receptor beta chains from one sample, sequenced in a study of blood T cell repertoires in COVID-19. Here immunoSEQ multiplex PCR was the method, and the copy in TCRdb shows in-frame clones only, minus some. The sample consists of under 95,000 clones, about 86% of them appearing once. The sequencing input was peripheral blood. These receptors all stem from a woman aged 80 or over with acute or convalescent COVID-19.

The V gene is TRBV2, the J gene TRBJ2-7; D is perhaps TRBD2 (7 bases). CDR3 length: 15 residues. The V and J ends lost 7 bases and 3 bases respectively, with 19 bases between them. CDR1 is SNHLY and CDR2 is FYNNEI in the germline V gene. Here the CDR3 DNA reads TGTGCCAGCAACCCGGGGGGAGGGGGAGTCTACGAGCAGTACTTC. Translating gives CASNPGGGGVYEQYF. Based on the CDR3 plus reference TRBV2 and TRBJ2-7, the full variable domain is EPEVTQTPSHQVTQMGQEVILRCVPISNHLYFYWYRQILGQKVEFLVSFYNNEISEKSEIFDDQFSVERPDGSNFTLKIRSTKLEDSAMYFCASNPGGGGVYEQYFGPGTRLTVT.

The chain joins TRBV10-1 to TRBJ1-1; possible D gene TRBD1, 6 bases. With 5 bases removed from V and 2 bases from J, the gap between germline ends came to 12 bases. Per the germline V gene, CDR1 is WNHNN and CDR2 is SYGVQD (reference sequence). The CDR3 is 14 residues long. Here the CDR3 DNA reads TGCGCCAGCAGTTCGGGGGGCGTAAACACTGAAGCTTTCTTT. Protein product: CASSSGGVNTEAFF.

The sample holds a few counts of this clone. The gene calls are TRBV19 and TRBJ1-5; 8 positions agree with TRBD1. This CDR3 contains 16 residues. J gave up 7 bases and V 7 bases, and 15 bases lay outside the gene matches. Germline CDR1 LNHDA, CDR2 SQIVND (reference sequence). CDR3 sequence: CASKWTDRGRGQPQHF. The CDR3 coding sequence is TGTGCCAGTAAGTGGACTGACAGGGGCCGAGGACAGCCCCAGCATTTT.

The V gene is TRBV6-1, the J gene TRBJ1-5; D call uncertain. V lost 2 bases, J lost 5 bases, and 7 bases lay in between. Germline V gives CDR1 MNHNS, CDR2 SASEGT. The CDR3 loop spans 13 amino acids. The CDR3 region has the DNA TGTGCCAGCAGTGAAAACTTTTATCAGCCCCAGCATTTT. Protein sequence: CASSENFYQPQHF.

V is TRBV11-1 and J is TRBJ2-5; 10 nucleotides match TRBD1. CDR3 length equals 15 residues. From germline, CDR1 is SGHAT and CDR2 FQDESV (reference sequence). V lost 6 bases, J lost 5 bases, and 9 bases stayed unmatched. The CDR3 coding sequence is TGTGCCAGCAGACCAGAGGGGGACAGGGGTGAGACCCAGTACTTC. It codes for CASRPEGDRGETQYF. Complete variable domain (other parts from reference TRBV11-1 and TRBJ2-5): EAEVAQSPRYKITEKSQAVAFWCDPISGHATLYWYRQILGQGPELLVQFQDESVVDDSQLPKDRFSAERLKGVDSTLKIQPAELGDSAMYLCASRPEGDRGETQYFGPGTRLLVL.

The rearrangement links TRBV6-5 to TRBJ1-1; 8 bases are shared with TRBD1. Germline trimming cut 4 bases from V and 4 bases from J; bases unmatched to any gene: 8. This CDR3 has 15 amino acids. The germline gives CDR1 MNHEY, CDR2 SVGAGI. The chain's CDR3 is CASSFPQGEATEAFF. The DNA of the CDR3 is TGTGCCAGCAGTTTTCCACAGGGGGAAGCCACTGAAGCTTTCTTT.

The genes are TRBV11-1 and TRBJ1-1; possibly TRBD1 for D (5 bases). Trimming cost V 2 bases and J 6 bases, with 13 bases left between them. The germline V gene has CDR1 SGHAT and CDR2 FQDESV (reference sequence). The CDR3 consists of 14 residues. The CDR3 loop is CASSLPGGGAEAFF. DNA of the CDR3: TGTGCCAGCAGCTTACCCGGGGGTGGTGCTGAAGCTTTCTTT.

The chain links TRBV9 to TRBJ1-4; TRBD1 might be the D (6 bases). Trimming pared 4 bases from V and 0 bases from J, leaving 22 bases between. The CDR3 is 19 residues long. The germline V gene has CDR1 SGDLS and CDR2 YYNGEE. The CDR3 is CASSPRQVSKGTTNEKLFF. CDR3 coding DNA: TGTGCCAGCAGCCCGCGACAGGTCTCAAAGGGCACAACTAATGAAAAACTGTTTTTT.

In the case of this clone: Other nucleotide sequences from this sample produce the same CDR3. J is TRBJ2-1 and V is TRBV6-6, with D unresolved. Trimming pared 0 bases from V and 4 bases from J, leaving 7 bases between. The germline CDR1 and CDR2 sequences are MNHNY and SVGAGI (reference sequence). This CDR3 spans 14 amino acids. CDR3 sequence reads: CASSYSRVYNEQFF. CDR3 nucleotides: TGTGCCAGCAGTTACTCACGGGTTTACAATGAGCAGTTCTTC.

The chain employs TRBV6-5 and TRBJ1-1, with D tentatively TRBD1 (6 bases). V lost 2 bases to trimming and J lost 9 bases, with 10 bases between them. From germline, CDR1 is MNHEY and CDR2 SVGAGI. The CDR3 consists of 12 residues. CDR3 sequence: CASSYRGNKAFF. In nucleotides, the CDR3 is TGTGCCAGCAGTTACAGGGGGAATAAAGCTTTCTTT.

J is TRBJ2-2 and V is TRBV6-2 or TRBV6-3; TRBD1 might be the D (6 bases). The CDR3 is 13 amino acids. CDR1 and CDR2 (germline): MNHEY, SVGEGT. Trimming removed 6 bases from V and 7 bases from J, with 12 bases in between. The CDR3 region has the DNA TGTGCCAGCAGCGCCGGGACACGCGGGGAGCTGTTTTTT. Its translation: CASSAGTRGELFF.

The V call is TRBV6-5, the J call TRBJ1-1, with 7 bases that match TRBD1. The germline V gene has CDR1 MNHEY and CDR2 SVGAGI. V lost 4 bases to trimming and J lost 4 bases; unmatched junction nucleotides: 6. The CDR3 sequence is 14 residues long. CDR3 region: CASSSPGQLTEAFF. CDR3 coding DNA: TGTGCCAGCAGTTCCCCGGGACAGCTCACTGAAGCTTTCTTT.

The chain links TRBV2 to TRBJ1-2, with D perhaps matching TRBD1 (6 bases). There are 16 residues in the CDR3. The ends were cut back, 6 bases at V and 2 bases at J, with 19 bases in the middle. Germline CDR1 reads SNHLY; CDR2 reads FYNNEI. The CDR3 reads CASSEGRGFPNYGYTF. CDR3 coding DNA: TGTGCCAGCAGCGAGGGCAGGGGATTTCCAAACTATGGCTACACCTTC.